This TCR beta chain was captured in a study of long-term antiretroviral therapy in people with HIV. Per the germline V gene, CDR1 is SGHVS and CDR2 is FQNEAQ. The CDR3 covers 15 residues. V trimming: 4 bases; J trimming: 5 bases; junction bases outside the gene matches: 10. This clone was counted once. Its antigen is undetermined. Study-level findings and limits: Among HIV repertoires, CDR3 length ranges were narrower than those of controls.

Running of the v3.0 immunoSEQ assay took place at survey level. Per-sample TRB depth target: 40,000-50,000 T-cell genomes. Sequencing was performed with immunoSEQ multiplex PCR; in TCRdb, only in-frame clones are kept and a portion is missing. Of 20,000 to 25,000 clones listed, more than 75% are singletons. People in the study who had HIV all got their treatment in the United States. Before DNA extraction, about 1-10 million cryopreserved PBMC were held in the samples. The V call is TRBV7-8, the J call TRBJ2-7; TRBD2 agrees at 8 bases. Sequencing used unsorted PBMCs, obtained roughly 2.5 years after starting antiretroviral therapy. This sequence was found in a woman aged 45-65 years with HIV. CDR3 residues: CASSSLLGTRDEQYF. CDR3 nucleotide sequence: TGTGCCAGCAGCTCCTTGTTGGGGACTAGAGACGAGCAGTACTTC. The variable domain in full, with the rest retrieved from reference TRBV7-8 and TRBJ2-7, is GAGVSQSPRYKVAKRGQDVALRCDPISGHVSLFWYQQALGQGPEFLTYFQNEAQLDKSGLPSDRFFAERPEGSVSTLKIQRTQQEDSAVYLCASSSLLGTRDEQYFGPGTRLTVT.